Each of the 22 T cell receptor beta chains below was sequenced from the same sample in a study of blood T cell repertoires in COVID-19. Here immunoSEQ multiplex PCR was the method, and the copy in TCRdb shows in-frame clones only, minus some. The repertoire has around 6,500 clones, 80% to 90% of them found once; the top ten carry roughly 10%. The sample comprised peripheral blood. The source of these receptors is a man in his 70s with active COVID-19.

The genes are TRBV13 and TRBJ2-5, with 7 bases matching TRBD2. This CDR3 is built from 13 residues. From germline, CDR1 is PRHDT and CDR2 FYEKMQ (reference sequence). V lost 5 bases and J lost 7; bases outside the gene matches: 7. The CDR3 bases are TGTGCCAGCAGCCGCGGGGTAGCGGGGACCCAGTACTTC. This codes for CASSRGVAGTQYF.

The rearrangement uses TRBV7-2 and TRBJ2-5, with D maybe TRBD2 (5 bases). CDR1 SGHTA and CDR2 FQGNSA come from the germline V gene. This CDR3 has 15 amino acids. V was shortened by 5 bases and J by 3 bases, with 16 bases between the two germline ends. CDR3 nucleotides: TGTGCCAGCAGCCCCGGGCCCCCCGGGAAAGAGACCCAGTACTTC. Amino acid sequence: CASSPGPPGKETQYF. The full variable domain, with the rest looked up from reference TRBV7-2 and TRBJ2-5, is GAGVSQSPSNKVTEKGKDVELRCDPISGHTALYWYRQSLGQGLEFLIYFQGNSAPDKSGLPSDRFSAERTGGSVSTLTIQRTQQEDSAVYLCASSPGPPGKETQYFGPGTRLLVL.

Regarding this clone: The same CDR3 is also encoded by other DNA sequences in this sample. This sequence joins TRBV9 and TRBJ1-3; maybe TRBD1 (5 bases). This CDR3 has 13 residues. Trimming left V 0 bases short and J 4 bases short, with 5 bases between. Germline V gives CDR1 SGDLS, CDR2 YYNGEE. CDR3 in DNA: TGTGCCAGCAGCGTAGGGACAGGAAACACCATATATTTT. Translating it yields CASSVGTGNTIYF. The entire variable domain, with the rest obtained from reference TRBV9 and TRBJ1-3, is as follows: DSGVTQTPKHLITATGQRVTLRCSPRSGDLSVYWYQQSLDQGLQFLIQYYNGEERAKGNILERFSAQQFPDLHSELNLSSLELGDSALYFCASSVGTGNTIYFGEGSWLTVV.

This chain joins TRBV19 and TRBJ1-5; D is uncertain. This CDR3 comprises 13 residues. The germline V and J ends were trimmed by 6 bases and 9 bases, with 15 bases remaining between them. Per germline, CDR1 LNHDA and CDR2 SQIVND (reference sequence). The CDR3 sequence is CASSAEGRGPQHF. The CDR3 nucleotides are TGTGCCAGTAGCGCGGAGGGCCGGGGGCCCCAGCATTTT.

As DNA, the CDR3 is TGCGCCAGCAAAGGTGGGCCGGGGTTGGATTCACCCCTCCACTTT. Its translation is CASKGGPGLDSPLHF. The chain is built from TRBV5-1 and TRBJ1-6, with D unclear. Germline V gene data show CDR1 as SGHRS and CDR2 as YFSETQ. The CDR3 runs 15 residues. V was shortened by 6 bases and J by 8 bases, with 18 bases between the two germline ends. The full variable domain, with the rest looked up from reference TRBV5-1 and TRBJ1-6, is KAGVTQTPRYLIKTRGQQVTLSCSPISGHRSVSWYQQTPGQGLQFLFEYFSETQRNKGNFPGRFSGRQFSNSRSEMNVSTLELGDSALYLCASKGGPGLDSPLHFGNGTRLTVT.

The V and J genes are TRBV9 and TRBJ2-2; possible D gene TRBD2, 6 bases. The ends were cut back, 0 bases at V and 3 bases at J, with 9 bases in the middle. Germline values: CDR1 SGDLS, CDR2 YYNGEE. CDR3 length: 15 residues. The CDR3 DNA reads TGTGCCAGCAGCGTAGCTCGGGGGTACACCGGGGAGCTGTTTTTT. Protein sequence: CASSVARGYTGELFF. The entire variable domain, with the rest obtained from reference TRBV9 and TRBJ2-2, is as follows: DSGVTQTPKHLITATGQRVTLRCSPRSGDLSVYWYQQSLDQGLQFLIQYYNGEERAKGNILERFSAQQFPDLHSELNLSSLELGDSALYFCASSVARGYTGELFFGEGSRLTVL.

V and J are TRBV20-1 and TRBJ2-5, with a weak D call TRBD1 (5 bases). This CDR3 comprises 15 residues. Germline assignment: CDR1 DFQATT and CDR2 SNEGSKA (reference sequence). With 3 bases removed from V and 4 bases from J, the gap between germline ends came to 18 bases. The CDR3 sequence is CSASSGYNAVETQYF. Here the CDR3 DNA reads TGCAGTGCTAGTTCAGGGTATAACGCGGTAGAGACCCAGTACTTC.

In its sample, this clone was seen a few times. The CDR3 nucleotides are TGTGCCAGCAGCTTATGGCCGACGACAGAACCCAGGAACACTGAAGCTTTCTTT. Translating gives CASSLWPTTEPRNTEAFF. The V gene is TRBV7-2, the J gene TRBJ1-1, with D perhaps TRBD1 (5 bases). Trimming pared 2 bases from V and 1 base from J, leaving 20 bases between. CDR3 size: 18 residues. Germline V lookup: CDR1 SGHTA, CDR2 FQGNSA.

The chain is built from TRBV27 and TRBJ2-3; D gene unclear. The CDR3 has 14 residues. V was trimmed by 6 bases and J by 2 bases, leaving 12 bases between them. Germline V gives CDR1 MNHEY, CDR2 SMNVEV (reference sequence). CDR3: CASSLEFSTDTQYF. In DNA form, the CDR3 reads TGTGCCAGCAGCCTTGAGTTTTCCACAGATACGCAGTATTTT.

This rearrangement joins TRBV5-1 to TRBJ2-3; D uncertain. The CDR3 contains 14 residues. The germline V and J ends were trimmed by 0 bases and 2 bases, with 7 bases remaining between them. From germline, CDR1 is SGHRS and CDR2 YFSETQ. The CDR3 is CASSLGLATDTQYF. CDR3 coding DNA: TGCGCCAGCAGCTTGGGGTTGGCCACAGATACGCAGTATTTT.

The rearrangement uses TRBV7-2 and TRBJ1-1; no clear D gene. From germline, CDR1 is SGHTA and CDR2 FQGNSA. V lost 6 bases to trimming and J lost 1 base, with 9 bases between them. The CDR3 is 13 residues long. CDR3 bases: TGTGCCAGCAGTAACACACGGAACACTGAAGCTTTCTTT. Translating it yields CASSNTRNTEAFF.

This chain links TRBV29-1 with TRBJ1-1; TRBD1 aligns across 8 bases. This CDR3 contains 13 residues. Trimming at V came to 6 bases and at J to 5 bases, leaving 8 bases not matched to a gene. CDR1 is SQVTM, CDR2 ANQGSEA, per germline. The CDR3 bases are TGCAGCGTGAGAAGACAGGGGCAAACTGAAGCTTTCTTT. It codes for CSVRRQGQTEAFF.

The J gene is TRBJ2-1, the V gene TRBV10-3; TRBD1 matches at 9 bases. J was trimmed by 7 bases and V by 0 bases; bases with no gene match: 4. CDR3 length: 15 residues. CDR1 ENHRY and CDR2 SYGVKD come from the germline V gene. The CDR3 DNA sequence: TGTGCCATCAGTGAGTCACAGGGGGCGGATAATGAGCAGTTCTTC. It encodes CAISESQGADNEQFF.

V is TRBV5-6 and J is TRBJ2-2; D is ambiguous. Deletions cut 3 bases from V and 2 bases from J, with 5 bases between. Germline CDR1 and CDR2: SGHDT and YYEEEE. The CDR3 runs to 13 residues. CDR3 protein: CASSSRNTGELFF. CDR3 nucleotide sequence: TGTGCCAGCAGCTCGAGAAACACCGGGGAGCTGTTTTTT.

V and J are TRBV6-1 and TRBJ1-5, with 10 bases that match TRBD1. CDR1 is MNHNS and CDR2 is SASEGT in the germline V gene. The CDR3 is made up of 16 amino acids. Trimming at V came to 3 bases and at J to 2 bases, leaving 4 bases not matched to a gene. The CDR3 spells CASSEPDRGGNQPQHF. CDR3 nucleotide sequence: TGTGCCAGCAGTGAGCCGGACAGGGGGGGCAATCAGCCCCAGCATTTT.

The rearrangement joins TRBV25-1 to TRBJ2-5; TRBD2 aligns across 8 bases. V was pared by 8 bases and J by 5 bases, with 10 bases of the junction left unmatched. The CDR3 has 14 amino acids. Per germline, CDR1 MGHDK and CDR2 SYGVNS. CDR3 sequence reads: CASVGVAGQETQYF. CDR3 nucleotides: TGTGCCAGCGTGGGGGTAGCGGGGCAGGAGACCCAGTACTTC.

This chain links TRBV2 with TRBJ1-6, with 9 bases fitting TRBD1. The CDR3 totals 15 residues. V lost 7 bases to trimming and J lost 7 bases; unmatched junction nucleotides: 8. In germline, CDR1 is SNHLY, CDR2 FYNNEI. This CDR3 is CASTPGQGENSPLHF. The CDR3 nucleotides are TGTGCCAGCACCCCGGGACAGGGAGAGAATTCACCCCTCCACTTT.

For the CDR3, the DNA is TGTGCCAGCAGCTTAGTAGGGACAGGGCCCTACGAGCAGTACTTC. Residues: CASSLVGTGPYEQYF. The V gene is TRBV11-1, the J gene TRBJ2-7; 9 nucleotides align to TRBD1. The CDR3 is 15 amino acids. V lost 1 base to trimming and J lost 2 bases; unmatched junction nucleotides: 3. Germline lookup yields CDR1 SGHAT and CDR2 FQDESV (reference sequence).

This clone appeared a few times. The gene calls are TRBV4-2 and TRBJ2-7; D perhaps matches TRBD2 (6 bases). The CDR3 runs 15 residues. V lost 1 base, J lost 0 bases, and 10 bases lay in between. CDR1 and CDR2 from the germline V gene are LGHNA and YNFKEQ. Here the CDR3 DNA reads TGTGCCAGCAGCCAAGCGGCGGGAAACTCCTACGAGCAGTACTTC. Protein sequence: CASSQAAGNSYEQYF.

The table lists this clone with a few counts. The chain combines TRBV3-1 (or the pseudogene TRBV3-2) with TRBJ1-1, with 8 bases aligning to TRBD1. After removal of 0 bases from V and 4 bases from J, the junction contained 13 bases not matched to a gene. There are 18 residues in the CDR3. Germline assignment: CDR1 LGHDT and CDR2 YNNKEL (reference sequence). The CDR3 sequence: CASSQDPSRQGKGTEAFF. DNA for the CDR3: TGTGCCAGCAGCCAAGATCCATCCAGACAGGGGAAAGGCACTGAAGCTTTCTTT.

The V call is TRBV19, the J call TRBJ2-1, with D hard to call. CDR1 LNHDA and CDR2 SQIVND come from the germline V gene (reference sequence). The CDR3 has 15 amino acids. V was cut by 1 base and J by 2 bases, with 9 bases left in between. The CDR3 region is CASSIALQAYNEQFF. CDR3 DNA: TGTGCCAGTAGTATAGCACTCCAAGCCTACAATGAGCAGTTCTTC.

DNA of the CDR3: TGTGCCAGCAGCTTAAGGAAGGTGGGAGGAGAAAGGGGGACCCAGTACTTC. It translates to CASSLRKVGGERGTQYF. The chain couples TRBV7-9 to TRBJ2-5; D may be TRBD2 (6 bases). This CDR3 contains 17 residues. Germline-derived CDR1 and CDR2 are SEHNR and FQNEAQ (reference sequence). Trimming cost V 2 bases and J 7 bases, with 23 bases left between them.